The 2 T cell receptor beta chains presented below share a single source sample, sequenced in a study of T cells after yellow fever vaccination. One entry per CDR3 protein results from TCRdb running MiXCR on the 5' RACE reads. Of 50,000 to 65,000 distinct CDR3 sequences listed, 6.5% to 8.5% are singletons. Sample: CD8+ T cells not binding an NS4B(214-222) dextramer, sorted from PBMCs, taken more than 40 days after the first yellow fever vaccination. These receptors all stem from a man younger than 30 who received the YFV17D yellow fever vaccine.

In this sample, this clonotype turned up many times. The CDR3 DNA reads as TGCAGTGCTAGCGGGGAGTATTACGGGACAGATACGCAGTATTTT. Translating it yields CSASGEYYGTDTQYF. The genes are TRBV20-1 and TRBJ2-3; a possible D gene is TRBD2 (5 bases). This CDR3 has 15 residues. Per germline, CDR1 DFQATT and CDR2 SNEGSKA (reference sequence). V dropped 3 bases and J dropped 3 bases, with 16 bases sitting between them.

This clonotype has at least ten counts. The chain joins TRBV19 to TRBJ2-1; 7 nucleotides align to TRBD2. The CDR3 contains 13 residues. Germline assignment: CDR1 LNHDA and CDR2 SQIVND (reference sequence). V trimming: 6 bases; J trimming: 6 bases; junction bases outside the gene matches: 5. The CDR3 DNA follows: TGTGCCAGTAGCAGACTAGCTAGCAATGAGCAGTTCTTC. It yields the protein CASSRLASNEQFF.